Listed below are T cell receptor beta chains from one sample, sequenced in a study of cytomegalovirus exposure and HLA in healthy donors. TCRdb's table, derived via immunoSEQ multiplex PCR, lists solely in-frame clones and lacks some. This listing includes about 200,000 clones. Sequencing input: PBMCs. These TCRs come from a girl aged 2-10 years in good health and CMV-seropositive. Both conserved end residues are part of each CDR3. The D gene is left open where the match is weak.

TRBV2	14	-	TRBJ1-2	TGTGCCAGCAGTGTTGTGGACGGGGGCTATGGCTACACCTTC	CASSVVDGGYGYTF
TRBV19	14	-	TRBJ2-2	TGTGCAAGTTCAATCCAAGTCGGCACCGGGGAGCTGTTTTTT	CASSIQVGTGELFF
TRBV28	13	TRBD2	TRBJ2-3	TGTGCCAGCAGCCGCACTAGCGTCGATACGCAGTATTTT	CASSRTSVDTQYF
TRBV28	16	TRBD1	TRBJ1-4	TGTGCCAGCAGTTTAACAGGGGGCGGCTTTAATGAAAAACTGTTTTTT	CASSLTGGGFNEKLFF
TRBV7-9	15	TRBD1	TRBJ1-2	TGTGCCAGCAGCCCGACGAGACAGGGGCGCTATGGCTACACCTTC	CASSPTRQGRYGYTF
TRBV27	15	TRBD1	TRBJ1-2	TGTGCCAGCAGTCCGGGACAGTACCTTAACTATGGCTACACCTTC	CASSPGQYLNYGYTF
TRBV11-1	16	TRBD2	TRBJ2-2	TGTGCCAGCAGCATCCGGACTAGCGGGAAATCCGGGGAGCTGTTTTTT	CASSIRTSGKSGELFF
TRBV2	15	-	TRBJ1-1	TGTGCCAGCAGTGAATTTGGTGTTTCGGACACTGAAGCTTTCTTT	CASSEFGVSDTEAFF
TRBV6-1	14	-	TRBJ2-7	TGTGCCAGCAGAAGATTCCAGGGGCTTTACGAGCAGTACTTC	CASRRFQGLYEQYF
TRBV4-1	17	TRBD1	TRBJ2-7	TGCGCCAGCAGCCAACTACCAACCGGGACAGGCCCCTACGAGCAGTACTTC	CASSQLPTGTGPYEQYF
TRBV4-1	15	-	TRBJ2-2	TGCGCCAGCAGCCAAGATCCGGGCGGGGCCGGGGAGCTGTTTTTT	CASSQDPGGAGELFF
TRBV7-2	15	TRBD2	TRBJ2-7	TGTGCCAGCAGCCCAGCGGCGGGAGGGAACTACGAGCAGTACTTC	CASSPAAGGNYEQYF
TRBV19	13	-	TRBJ2-3	TGTGCCAGTAGTGGGCGGGTCACAGATACGCAGTATTTT	CASSGRVTDTQYF
TRBV6-5	13	TRBD1	TRBJ2-7	TGTGCCAGCAGTGGGACAGGGCACTACGAGCAGTACTTC	CASSGTGHYEQYF
TRBV5-1	14	TRBD1	TRBJ1-5	TGCGCCAGCAGCCCGGGACAGGGTAATCAGCCCCAGCATTTT	CASSPGQGNQPQHF
TRBV9	17	TRBD2	TRBJ2-1	TGTGCCAGCAGCGTAGGCGGGGGGGCTAGCGGGAGTCATGAGCAGTTCTTC	CASSVGGGASGSHEQFF
TRBV27	18	TRBD1	TRBJ1-5	TGTGCCAGCAGTTTATTCGCCCCCGGACAGGGAAGCAATCAGCCCCAGCATTTT	CASSLFAPGQGSNQPQHF
TRBV2	12	-	TRBJ1-2	TGTGCCAGCAGTAGCCAGGGGCAGGGCTACACCTTC	CASSSQGQGYTF
TRBV27	14	TRBD1	TRBJ1-1	TGTGCCAGCAGTTTGGGACAGGCGAACACTGAAGCTTTCTTT	CASSLGQANTEAFF
TRBV28	12	-	TRBJ2-7	TGTGCCAGCAGCCTTAGCTCCTACGAGCAGTACTTC	CASSLSSYEQYF
TRBV6-1	14	-	TRBJ2-7	TGTGCCAGCACGATGACAGGACGAATGGACGAGCAGTACTTC	CASTMTGRMDEQYF
TRBV13	15	TRBD1	TRBJ2-3	TGTGCCAGCAGCTCTAAGGGACAGGGCACAGATACGCAGTATTTT	CASSSKGQGTDTQYF
TRBV5-4	16	-	TRBJ2-3	TGTGCCAGCAGCTTGGTCTCTTTGGGCCCGACAGATACGCAGTATTTT	CASSLVSLGPTDTQYF
TRBV6-6	13	-	TRBJ2-5	TGTGCCAGCCGCGCAGGGTCGCCAGAGACCCAGTACTTC	CASRAGSPETQYF
TRBV10-1	15	-	TRBJ2-5	TGCGCCAGCAGTGATCAGGGCCTACCGCAAGAGACCCAGTACTTC	CASSDQGLPQETQYF
TRBV5-6	15	-	TRBJ1-6	TGTGCCAGCAGCTTGCAGGTCTCCTATAATTCACCCCTCCACTTT	CASSLQVSYNSPLHF
TRBV2	13	TRBD2	TRBJ2-5	TGTGCCAGCCAGCGGGGGCGACAAGAGACCCAGTACTTC	CASQRGRQETQYF
TRBV2	13	-	TRBJ2-5	TGTGCCAGTAGACAGGCTTCACGGGAGACCCAGTACTTC	CASRQASRETQYF
TRBV29-1	10	TRBD1	TRBJ1-2	TGCAGCGACGGACAGGGAAGCTACACCTTC	CSDGQGSYTF
TRBV29-1	16	-	TRBJ2-2	TGCAGCGTTGAAAAACTAGTTGAGGAAGGGACCGGGGAGCTGTTTTTT	CSVEKLVEEGTGELFF
TRBV6-1	15	TRBD1	TRBJ2-7	TGTGCCAGCAGTGAACTGGGACAGGGGGTCTACGAGCAGTACTTC	CASSELGQGVYEQYF
TRBV30	12	-	TRBJ1-2	TGTGCCTGGAGTCGGGGAATTCATGGCTACACCTTC	CAWSRGIHGYTF
TRBV27	15	TRBD2	TRBJ2-1	TGTGCCAGCAGTTTACCGGGACTAGCGGGAGTCGAGCAGTTCTTC	CASSLPGLAGVEQFF
TRBV5-1	16	TRBD2	TRBJ2-5	TGCGCCAGCAGCCCTGGGACTAGCGGGAGTATAGAGACCCAGTACTTC	CASSPGTSGSIETQYF
TRBV9	16	-	TRBJ2-1	TGTGCCAGCAGCGTAGAGGCCGTCCGGGGGAACAATGAGCAGTTCTTC	CASSVEAVRGNNEQFF
TRBV19	18	-	TRBJ2-3	TGTGCCAGTAGTATCGGGACTCGACTCCGGTCTAGCACAGATACGCAGTATTTT	CASSIGTRLRSSTDTQYF
TRBV29-1	12	TRBD1	TRBJ2-7	TGCAGCGTTGAAGGACAGGGCTACGAGCAGTACTTC	CSVEGQGYEQYF
TRBV25-1	14	-	TRBJ1-5	TGTGCCAGCAGTGAATACGGTACTAATCAGCCCCAGCATTTT	CASSEYGTNQPQHF
TRBV15	18	-	TRBJ2-5	TGTGCCACCAGCAGCGAACGGCGGGATTCATCCTCACGAGAGACCCAGTACTTC	CATSSERRDSSSRETQYF
TRBV6-1	15	-	TRBJ2-5	TGTGCCAGCAGCCTTTCTTCAGGGGAGCAAGAGACCCAGTACTTC	CASSLSSGEQETQYF
TRBV5-6	13	TRBD2	TRBJ2-1	TGTGCCAGCAGTGCCGGGACTAACAATGAGCAGTTCTTC	CASSAGTNNEQFF
TRBV5-3	16	TRBD2	TRBJ2-5	TGTGCCAGAAGCACCAGACTAGCGGGAGTGGAGGAGACCCAGTACTTC	CARSTRLAGVEETQYF